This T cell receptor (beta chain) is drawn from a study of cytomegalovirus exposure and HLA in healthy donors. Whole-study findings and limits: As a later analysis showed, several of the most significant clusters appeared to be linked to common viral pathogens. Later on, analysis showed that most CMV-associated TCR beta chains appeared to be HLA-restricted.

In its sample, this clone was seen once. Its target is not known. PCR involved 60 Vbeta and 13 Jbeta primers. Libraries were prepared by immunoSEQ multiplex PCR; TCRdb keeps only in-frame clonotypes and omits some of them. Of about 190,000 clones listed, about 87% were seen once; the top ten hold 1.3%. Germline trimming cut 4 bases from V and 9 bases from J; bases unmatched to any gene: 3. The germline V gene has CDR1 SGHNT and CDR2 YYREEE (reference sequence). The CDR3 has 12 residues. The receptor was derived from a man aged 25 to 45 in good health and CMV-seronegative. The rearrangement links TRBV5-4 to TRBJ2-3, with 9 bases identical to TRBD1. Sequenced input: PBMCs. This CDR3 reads CASSHRGRTQYF. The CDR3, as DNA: TGTGCCAGCAGCCACAGGGGGCGGACGCAGTATTTT.